This T cell receptor beta chain derives from a study of memory CD4+ T cells and cytomegalovirus serostatus. About the research overall: Healthy Belgian adult donors included roughly ten CMV-positive and 24 CMV-negative people.

Study results and caveats: CD4+ memory repertoires contained 67 of 164 reported CMV TCRbeta sequences.

Single viable CD3+CD4+CD8-CD45RO+ cells were sorted as the memory CD4+ T cells. Notes on this clone: Antigen: not known.

Here immunoSEQ multiplex PCR was the method, and the copy in TCRdb shows in-frame clones only, minus some. The table includes about 75,000 clones, just under 80% detected once. Trimming took 0 bases from V and 8 from J, leaving 8 bases between them. Germline values: CDR1 SGHDT, CDR2 YYEEEE. This CDR3 comprises 12 residues. The clonotype originates from an adult in good health and CMV-seropositive. The chain employs TRBV5-6 and TRBJ1-2; D remains ambiguous. The sequenced material came from memory CD4+ T cells from blood. The DNA for the CDR3 is TGTGCCAGCAGCTTGGATGGTAGGGGCTACACCTTC. It specifies CASSLDGRGYTF.